Following are 29 T cell receptor beta chains from one sample sequenced in a study of OX40 agonist ivuxolimab in advanced cancers. The method was immunoSEQ multiplex PCR; TCRdb's version includes in-frame clones alone and lacks a portion of them. The sample yields about 64,000 clones, 70% to 90% seen once. The sample consisted of CD4+ or CD8+ T cells sorted from blood, taken in a trial of the OX40 agonist ivuxolimab. These receptors were obtained from an adult with an advanced solid tumor such as melanoma, head and neck, liver or kidney cancer.

The chain couples TRBV19 to TRBJ1-2; D might be TRBD1 (6 bases). V lost 2 bases and J lost 0, with 13 bases in between. Germline-derived CDR1 and CDR2 are LNHDA and SQIVND (reference sequence). The CDR3 covers 16 residues. The CDR3 protein is CASSIYRVNTNYGYTF. Here the CDR3 DNA reads TGTGCCAGTAGTATATACAGGGTCAATACTAACTATGGCTACACCTTC.

Here the CDR3 reads CAWRGFWSGANVLTF. As DNA, the CDR3 is TGTGCCTGGAGGGGGTTTTGGTCTGGGGCCAACGTCCTGACTTTC. The chain recombines TRBV30 with TRBJ2-6; D not resolved. Trimming cost V 3 bases and J 1 base, with 10 bases left between them. Looked up from germline, CDR1 is GTSNPN and CDR2 is SVGIG (reference sequence). The CDR3 totals 15 residues.

This clone was observed once. This chain connects TRBV10-2 to TRBJ2-2; D is unclear. V lost 6 bases and J 0 bases, leaving 14 bases between the germline ends. The CDR3 runs 16 residues. Looked up from germline, CDR1 is WSHSY and CDR2 is SAAADI. The CDR3 loop reads CASRGFEPTNTGELFF. CDR3 coding DNA: TGCGCCAGCAGAGGGTTCGAGCCCACGAACACCGGGGAGCTGTTTTTT.

V and J are TRBV4-1 and TRBJ2-7, with TRBD1 matching 9 bases. This CDR3 has 16 amino acids. V lost 2 bases and J lost 2; bases outside the gene matches: 7. Germline-derived CDR1 and CDR2 are MGHRA and YSYEKL. CDR3 protein: CASSQTPGQGTYEQYF. Here the CDR3 DNA reads TGCGCCAGCAGCCAAACACCGGGACAGGGAACCTACGAGCAGTACTTC.

The chain couples TRBV4-2 to TRBJ1-3, with 8 bases identical to TRBD1. Trimming at V came to 0 bases and at J to 0 bases, leaving 10 bases not matched to a gene. The CDR3 is 19 residues long. Per the germline V gene, CDR1 is LGHNA and CDR2 is YNFKEQ. The CDR3 DNA reads as TGTGCCAGCAGCCAAGATTGGGTTAGGACAGGGAGCTCTGGAAACACCATATATTTT. Protein product: CASSQDWVRTGSSGNTIYF.

This clone turned up a few times. The chain is built from TRBV23-1 and TRBJ1-5; D is unclear. TRBV23-1 is an open reading frame whose function is uncertain. The CDR3 sequence is 16 residues long. Trimming stripped 1 base from V and 3 bases from J, with 13 bases between. The CDR3 here is CASSQFWDSINQPQHF. In nucleotides, the CDR3 is TGCGCCAGCAGTCAATTTTGGGATTCTATCAATCAGCCCCAGCATTTT.

V gene TRBV7-2 combines with J gene TRBJ1-5; possible D gene TRBD1, 5 bases. The ends were cut back, 5 bases at V and 5 bases at J, with 10 bases in the middle. This CDR3 spans 13 amino acids. Germline V CDR1 and CDR2: SGHTA, FQGNSA. The CDR3 nucleotides read TGTGCCAGCAGCCGGACAAAAGATCAGCCCCAGCATTTT. Amino acid sequence: CASSRTKDQPQHF.

The chain recombines TRBV7-9 with TRBJ1-4, with a weak D call TRBD1 (5 bases). The length of the CDR3 is 15 residues. Trimming took off 5 bases at V and 7 bases at J, with 17 bases between the two ends. Germline CDR1 and CDR2: SEHNR and FQNEAQ (reference sequence). Here the CDR3 reads CASSPLYYGAEKLFF. CDR3 in DNA: TGTGCCAGCAGCCCCTTATATTACGGGGCTGAAAAACTGTTTTTT.

This chain connects TRBV27 to TRBJ2-7; possible D gene TRBD2, 5 bases. Germline values: CDR1 MNHEY, CDR2 SMNVEV (reference sequence). The CDR3 extends over 13 amino acids. V gave up 6 bases and J gave up 3 bases, with 12 bases separating them. The DNA of the CDR3 is TGTGCCAGCAGCCCGACCGGGATCTACGAGCAGTACTTC. This gives the protein CASSPTGIYEQYF.

The CDR3 bases are TGCGCCAGCAGCCCGTCCCGGGACAGGGAGCAGTACTTC. It encodes CASSPSRDREQYF. This chain links TRBV4-3 with TRBJ2-7; TRBD1 matches 8 bases. Germline V gene sequence: CDR1 LGHNA, CDR2 YSLEER. The CDR3 has 13 residues. V dropped 4 bases and J dropped 7; count of bases not matched to a gene: 6.

The sample holds a few counts of this clone. V and J are TRBV7-9 and TRBJ1-1, with D perhaps TRBD1 (5 bases). Germline V gene lookup returns CDR1 SEHNR and CDR2 FQNEAQ (reference sequence). V shed 5 bases and J shed 1 base, with 11 bases lying between them. This CDR3 region has 14 residues. The CDR3 nucleotides are TGTGCCAGCAGCCCGACGGACACGAACACTGAAGCTTTCTTT. Amino acid sequence: CASSPTDTNTEAFF.

A note on this clone: This sequence may be a read error, since a much larger clone differs from it by one base. The chain has TRBV11-2 and TRBJ2-7; D gene unclear. Per the germline V gene, CDR1 is SGHAT and CDR2 is FQNNGV. The ends were cut back, 1 base at V and 2 bases at J, with 6 bases in the middle. CDR3 length equals 13 residues. The CDR3 sequence: CASSLGQTYEQYF. CDR3 nucleotides: TGTGCCAGCAGCTTAGGTCAGACCTACGAGCAGTACTTC.

J is TRBJ1-1 and V is TRBV29-1, with a weak D call TRBD1 (5 bases). Trimming pared 6 bases from V and 5 bases from J, leaving 19 bases between. CDR1 and CDR2 from the germline V gene are SQVTM and ANQGSEA. The CDR3 is 14 residues long. The CDR3 protein is CSVLHRPVDTEAFF. The CDR3 DNA follows: TGCAGCGTCTTACACAGGCCAGTAGATACTGAAGCTTTCTTT.

The V gene is TRBV29-1, the J gene TRBJ2-1, with 12 bases fitting TRBD1. The CDR3 has 16 residues. The junction had 6 bases not matched to a gene; V was cut back by 2 bases and J by 4 bases. The germline CDR1 and CDR2 sequences are SQVTM and ANQGSEA. The CDR3 loop is CSVEPGTGGSYNEQFF. The CDR3 DNA sequence: TGCAGCGTTGAACCAGGGACAGGGGGCTCTTACAATGAGCAGTTCTTC.

Many counts were recorded for this clone. The chain combines TRBV7-8 with TRBJ1-3, with 7 positions matching TRBD1. The J segment lost 2 bases and the V segment lost 0 bases, leaving 1 base of the junction unmatched. Looked up from germline, CDR1 is SGHVS and CDR2 is FQNEAQ. There are 15 residues in the CDR3. CDR3 DNA: TGTGCCAGCAGCTTAGCAACAGGGGCTGGAAACACCATATATTTT. It translates to CASSLATGAGNTIYF.

The rearrangement links TRBV11-2 to TRBJ2-4; D is undetermined. The CDR3 length is 14 residues. V was clipped by 8 bases and J by 3 bases, with 14 bases between them. Germline V gives CDR1 SGHAT, CDR2 FQNNGV. The CDR3 sequence is CASRPTSGKNIQYF. Here the CDR3 DNA reads TGTGCCAGCCGCCCTACGTCGGGCAAAAACATTCAGTACTTC.

The CDR3, as DNA: TGTGCCAGCAGCGCTGATTGGGGTCAGCCCCAGCATTTT. It codes for CASSADWGQPQHF. The V gene is TRBV9, the J gene TRBJ1-5; D remains unclear. CDR3 length equals 13 residues. Germline-derived CDR1 and CDR2 are SGDLS and YYNGEE. The ends were cut back, 3 bases at V and 6 bases at J, with 10 bases in the middle.

The V and J genes are TRBV11-3 and TRBJ2-1, with 16 bases aligning to TRBD2. CDR3 length: 17 amino acids. Germline CDR1 is SGHNT and CDR2 is YENEEA. After removal of 6 bases from V and 16 bases from J, the junction contained 18 bases not matched to a gene. As DNA, the CDR3 is TGTGCCAGCAGGACTCTAACCGGGACTAGCGGGAGGGCGGAGTTATTCTTC. This gives the protein CASRTLTGTSGRAELFF.

V and J are TRBV19 and TRBJ2-3; TRBD1 aligns across 9 bases. This CDR3 has 16 amino acids. The germline gives CDR1 LNHDA, CDR2 SQIVND (reference sequence). The V and J ends lost 6 bases and 3 bases, in that order; junction bases with no gene match: 10. CDR3: CASRQDRGFGTDTQYF. The CDR3 region has the DNA TGTGCCAGTAGGCAGGACAGGGGATTCGGGACAGATACGCAGTATTTT. Drawing the rest from reference TRBV19 and TRBJ2-3, the complete variable domain is DGGITQSPKYLFRKEGQNVTLSCEQNLNHDAMYWYRQDPGQGLRLIYYSQIVNDFQKGDIAEGYSVSREKKESFPLTVTSAQKNPTAFYLCASRQDRGFGTDTQYFGPGTRLTVL.

The chain carries TRBV19 and TRBJ2-1; maybe TRBD1 (6 bases). V was cut by 0 bases and J by 4 bases, with 10 bases left in between. The length of the CDR3 is 15 residues. Germline lookup yields CDR1 LNHDA and CDR2 SQIVND (reference sequence). The CDR3 DNA reads TGTGCCAGTAGTATAGAGGGGGCAAGATACAATGAGCAGTTCTTC. This codes for CASSIEGARYNEQFF.

V gene TRBV4-3 combines with J gene TRBJ1-1; D may be TRBD1 (5 bases). The CDR3 length is 16 residues. Germline values: CDR1 LGHNA, CDR2 YSLEER. The germline V and J ends were trimmed by 1 base and 4 bases, with 16 bases remaining between them. This chain's CDR3 is CASSQALRDPSTEAFF. The DNA of the CDR3 is TGCGCCAGCAGCCAAGCGTTGAGGGACCCGAGCACTGAAGCTTTCTTT.

The chain's CDR3 is CASSLDVGTGRSGELFF. The CDR3 bases are TGTGCCAGCAGCTTAGACGTCGGGACAGGGAGGTCCGGGGAGCTGTTTTTT. This sequence joins TRBV7-6 and TRBJ2-2, with 9 bases matching TRBD1. In germline, CDR1 is SGHVS, CDR2 FNYEAQ. This CDR3 comprises 17 residues. J gave up 6 bases and V 1 base, and 9 bases lay outside the gene matches.

Remarks on this clone: The junction departs from the called germline gene at one end, perhaps through a read error. J is TRBJ2-2 and V is TRBV7-7, with D maybe TRBD1 (7 bases). Looked up from germline, CDR1 is SSHAT and CDR2 is FNYEAQ (reference sequence). CDR3 length: 14 amino acids. CDR3 sequence (DNA): TGTGCTAGCAGCGCGGGACAGATCACCGGGGAGCTGTTTTTT. Its translation: CASSAGQITGELFF.

The chain combines TRBV2 with TRBJ1-6; D gene uncertain. CDR1 SNHLY and CDR2 FYNNEI come from the germline V gene. Between the trimmed V and J ends, which lost 0 bases and 3 bases, there was a span of 3 bases. The CDR3 runs to 14 residues. The CDR3 region is CASSEALYNSPLHF. CDR3 DNA: TGTGCCAGCAGTGAAGCCCTCTATAATTCACCCCTCCACTTT.

The V call is TRBV5-1, the J call TRBJ2-7; TRBD2 matches at 10 bases. CDR1 SGHRS and CDR2 YFSETQ come from the germline V gene. V shed 4 bases and J 4 bases; nucleotides not matched to a gene: 17. The CDR3 consists of 18 residues. The CDR3 sequence: CASSRITRTSGGGYEQYF. The DNA for the CDR3 is TGCGCCAGCAGCCGAATTACTAGGACTAGCGGAGGGGGATACGAGCAGTACTTC.

This chain links TRBV2 with TRBJ1-1, with D possibly TRBD1 on 6 matching bases. V was pared by 7 bases and J by 6 bases, with 12 bases between. CDR1 SNHLY and CDR2 FYNNEI come from the germline V gene. This CDR3 comprises 12 residues. The CDR3 here is CASKWTASEAFF. The DNA for the CDR3 is TGTGCCAGCAAATGGACAGCCTCTGAAGCTTTCTTT.

In nucleotides, the CDR3 is TGTGCCAGTAAAAATGTATGGCAGGGGAGGACTGAAGCTTTCTTT. It specifies CASKNVWQGRTEAFF. This chain connects TRBV19 to TRBJ1-1, with a possible D match to TRBD1 (6 bases). The CDR3 has 15 amino acids. The V gene's germline CDR1 is LNHDA and CDR2 SQIVND (reference sequence). Trimming cost V 7 bases and J 5 bases, with 20 bases left between them.

The rearrangement links TRBV5-8 to TRBJ1-1, with 9 bases fitting TRBD1. Germline trimming cut 3 bases from V and 4 bases from J; bases unmatched to any gene: 7. CDR1 is SGHTS and CDR2 is YDEGEE in the germline V gene. The CDR3 is 15 amino acids. For the CDR3, the DNA is TGTGCCAGCAGCTACGAACAGGGGGCTCTCACTGAAGCTTTCTTT. Translating gives CASSYEQGALTEAFF.

The rearrangement links TRBV11-1 to TRBJ1-1; TRBD1 matches 7 bases. CDR1 SGHAT and CDR2 FQDESV come from the germline V gene (reference sequence). This CDR3 has 14 residues. The ends lost 5 bases at V and 5 bases at J; junction bases unmatched: 8. CDR3 in amino acids: CASSDSTGMTEAFF. The CDR3, as DNA: TGTGCCAGCAGCGACTCGACAGGGATGACTGAAGCTTTCTTT.